This entry is about one T cell receptor (beta chain). Its antigen remains unknown. The sample is drawn from a study of shared clonotypes between healthy human individuals. Whole-study findings and limits: Genetic and exposure-history diversity was limited by the small donor number. Relative to clonotypes present in all four donors, those not shared had lower generation probabilities.

The material for each subset, its genomic DNA, was split evenly across several immunoSEQ plates. The authors loaded about 0.2 ug DNA, 30,000 to 35,000 T cell genomes, into sorted-subset replicate PCRs. Data came from immunoSEQ multiplex PCR; TCRdb stores just in-frame clones and leaves some out. The repertoire includes 2,500,000 or so clones, under 95% of them detected once, and more than 0.35% sits in the top ten. This sequence was found in a man in his late teens or twenties in good health. Some clones in this sample may be carry-over from other donors' samples. The sample was naive CD4+ T cells from PBMCs. Regarding subset: CD45RA+ positively selected.

The CDR3 region has the DNA TGTGCCAGCAGCTCAGCGGGAGCTGCAGATACGCAGTATTTT. This sequence encodes CASSSAGAADTQYF. V usage is TRBV7-3 and J usage is TRBJ2-3, with 8 bases fitting TRBD2. V lost 4 bases to trimming and J lost 4 bases; unmatched junction nucleotides: 4. This CDR3 is 14 amino acids long. Germline CDR1 reads SGHTA; CDR2 reads FQGTGA.